This T cell receptor beta chain is drawn from a study of CD8+CD57+ T cells in acquired aplastic anemia. Study overall: CD4+ and CD8+ cells, once sorted, gave DNA averaging approximately 3.3 ug.

The authors sequenced patients whose flow cytometry had shown CD8+CD57+ cell expansion. Everyone among the patients had severe acquired aplastic anemia. Study-level findings and limits: Roughly 31 CD8+ CDR3 sequences occurred in both the patients and the controls. Significance was not reached for CD8+ Simpson's diversity between patients and controls.

The CDR3 is 13 residues long. CDR1 and CDR2 (germline): SGDLS, YYNGEE. The V and J ends lost 4 bases and 3 bases respectively, with 11 bases between them. On this clonotype: What it binds is unknown.

CDR3 and TCR beta VDJ profiling relied on a genomic DNA template. One entry per CDR3 protein, called by TCRdb with MiXCR from the reads. The data contain around 200,000 distinct CDR3 sequences, roughly half of them singletons. The V gene is TRBV9, the J gene TRBJ2-7; D is perhaps TRBD1 or TRBD2 (5 bases each). The sequence came from a human donor with aplastic anemia. Sequenced input: sorted CD4+, CD8+, or CD8+CD57+ T cells (not recorded which) from PBMCs. CDR3 sequence: CASSLGPDYEQYF. In DNA form, the CDR3 reads TGTGCCAGCAGCTTGGGACCTGACTACGAGCAGTACTTC.